A single sample gave rise to the 24 T cell receptor beta chains below, sequenced in a study of shared clonotypes between healthy human individuals. In the naive CD8 group, cells lacked CD45RO and were positively selected for CCR7, so terminally differentiated effector memory CD45RA+ cells were left out. Profiled with immunoSEQ multiplex PCR; TCRdb holds only in-frame clones, not every one. This sample has under 2,000,000 clones, with around 96% found just once. The sequencing input was naive CD8+ T cells sorted from blood. The receptors shown here come from a man aged 18 to 29 in good health.

The chain links TRBV2 to TRBJ1-6; 7 nucleotides match TRBD1. The CDR3 is 13 residues long. The germline CDR1 and CDR2 sequences are SNHLY and FYNNEI. The J segment lost 9 bases and the V segment lost 3 bases, leaving 2 bases of the junction unmatched. The DNA for the CDR3 is TGTGCCAGCAGTGAGACAGGGAGTTCACCCCTCCACTTT. Protein: CASSETGSSPLHF.

This chain links TRBV5-6 with TRBJ2-2; no firm D call. Trimming removed 0 bases at V and 7 bases at J, with 4 bases between. The CDR3 has 12 residues. Germline CDR1 SGHDT, CDR2 YYEEEE. The CDR3 sequence: CASSLAIGELFF. In DNA form, the CDR3 reads TGTGCCAGCAGCTTGGCCATCGGGGAGCTGTTTTTT.

The chain recombines TRBV9 with TRBJ2-3; D not certain. Germline loops: CDR1 SGDLS, CDR2 YYNGEE. Trimming took off 4 bases at V and 8 bases at J, with 14 bases between the two ends. The CDR3 extends over 13 amino acids. This chain's CDR3 is CASSPSDYATQYF. Here the CDR3 DNA reads TGTGCCAGCAGCCCCTCAGATTATGCTACGCAGTATTTT.

The J gene is TRBJ2-3, the V gene TRBV10-1; D is perhaps TRBD1 (8 bases). Germline-derived CDR1 and CDR2 are WNHNN and SYGVQD (reference sequence). Trimming removed 6 bases from V and 6 bases from J, with 28 bases in between. CDR3 length: 18 residues. The CDR3 region is CASSGQGDTGGWPDTQYF. The CDR3 DNA reads as TGCGCCAGCAGCGGACAGGGCGATACGGGGGGCTGGCCCGATACGCAGTATTTT.

The chain employs TRBV19 and TRBJ1-2, with a possible D match to TRBD1 (5 bases). Germline assignment: CDR1 LNHDA and CDR2 SQIVND (reference sequence). V was clipped by 5 bases and J by 9 bases, with 19 bases between them. The length of the CDR3 is 14 residues. In DNA form, the CDR3 reads TGTGCCAGTAGTGCCCAAGGACAACGCTGGAGCTACACCTTC. This translates into CASSAQGQRWSYTF.

The chain combines TRBV19 with TRBJ2-5; no firm D call. This CDR3 spans 13 amino acids. Germline V gene lookup returns CDR1 LNHDA and CDR2 SQIVND (reference sequence). V lost 2 bases and J 1 base, leaving 5 bases between the germline ends. The CDR3: CASSIRFQETQYF. The CDR3 DNA reads as TGTGCCAGTAGTATAAGGTTCCAAGAGACCCAGTACTTC.

The V call is TRBV28, the J call TRBJ1-2, with 7 bases aligning to TRBD1. The CDR3 spans 15 residues. Germline CDR1 MDHEN, CDR2 SYDVKM. V was pared by 7 bases and J by 4 bases, with 12 bases of the junction left unmatched. CDR3 amino acids: CASNPGTGQIYGYTF. DNA of the CDR3: TGTGCCAGCAATCCAGGGACGGGACAGATCTATGGCTACACCTTC.

Worth noting for this clone: At the DNA level, this CDR3 is encoded by other sequences in the same sample as well. The V gene is TRBV19, the J gene TRBJ1-4; D unresolved. This CDR3 is 14 amino acids long. Germline V gene sequence: CDR1 LNHDA, CDR2 SQIVND (reference sequence). The V gene lost 6 bases and the J gene lost 0 bases, with 8 bases spanning the gap. Here the CDR3 reads CASSLRSTNEKLFF. The CDR3 region has the DNA TGTGCCAGTAGCTTGAGGTCAACTAATGAAAAACTGTTTTTT.

The chain carries TRBV6-1 and TRBJ1-4; weak D call: TRBD1 (6 bases). CDR3 length: 13 residues. Looked up from germline, CDR1 is MNHNS and CDR2 is SASEGT. V lost 8 bases to trimming and J lost 8 bases, with 15 bases between them. For the CDR3, the DNA is TGTGCCAGCGAACAGGGTCGGAACGAAAAACTGTTTTTT. As protein: CASEQGRNEKLFF.

V gene TRBV5-4 combines with J gene TRBJ1-4; D gene uncertain. Germline V gives CDR1 SGHNT, CDR2 YYREEE (reference sequence). V was clipped by 5 bases and J by 4 bases, with 15 bases between them. The CDR3 runs to 15 residues. CDR3 region: CASSQEGEVNEKLFF. The CDR3 bases are TGTGCCAGCAGTCAAGAAGGCGAAGTTAATGAAAAACTGTTTTTT.

This sequence joins TRBV4-1 and TRBJ2-7; D is undetermined. The CDR3 has 13 amino acids. Trimming left V 0 bases short and J 6 bases short, with 9 bases between. Germline V gives CDR1 MGHRA, CDR2 YSYEKL. The CDR3 DNA reads TGCGCCAGCAGCCAAGAGGGCAGACTCGAGCAGTACTTC. Translation gives CASSQEGRLEQYF.

The V gene is TRBV30, the J gene TRBJ2-7; D remains unclear. This CDR3 is 13 amino acids long. Germline V gene sequence: CDR1 GTSNPN, CDR2 SVGIG (reference sequence). Trimming took 5 bases from V and 7 from J, leaving 18 bases between them. The CDR3 reads CAWASGPGYEQYF. CDR3 in DNA: TGTGCCTGGGCCAGTGGCCCCGGGTATGAGCAGTACTTC. Full variable domain (outside the CDR3, taken from reference TRBV30 and TRBJ2-7): SQTIHQWPATLVQPVGSPLSLECTVEGTSNPNLYWYRQAAGRGLQLLFYSVGIGQISSEVPQNLSASRPQDRQFILSSKKLLLSDSGFYLCAWASGPGYEQYFGPGTRLTVT.

This chain joins TRBV30 and TRBJ1-1, with no clear D. Germline CDR1 is GTSNPN and CDR2 is SVGIG (reference sequence). V lost 2 bases, J lost 4 bases, and 17 bases lay in between. The CDR3 loop spans 15 amino acids. DNA of the CDR3: TGTGCCTGGAGTCTATCTGCCTCCCCGTCCACTGAAGCTTTCTTT. It yields the protein CAWSLSASPSTEAFF.

The CDR3 coding sequence is TGTGCCAGCAGTGAGAACAAAAACATTCAGTACTTC. It yields the protein CASSENKNIQYF. The rearrangement joins TRBV2 to TRBJ2-4; D is undetermined. V was cut by 3 bases and J by 3 bases, with 3 bases left in between. Germline V gene data show CDR1 as SNHLY and CDR2 as FYNNEI. This CDR3 has 12 residues. Variable domain in full (rest from reference TRBV2 and TRBJ2-4): EPEVTQTPSHQVTQMGQEVILRCVPISNHLYFYWYRQILGQKVEFLVSFYNNEISEKSEIFDDQFSVERPDGSNFTLKIRSTKLEDSAMYFCASSENKNIQYFGAGTRLSVL.

The chain couples TRBV13 to TRBJ2-7, with 7 bases matching TRBD1. This CDR3 comprises 13 residues. V lost 4 bases to trimming and J lost 6 bases; unmatched junction nucleotides: 6. The V gene's germline CDR1 is PRHDT and CDR2 FYEKMQ (reference sequence). DNA for the CDR3: TGTGCCAGCAGCTCGACAGGGACCCCCGAGCAGTACTTC. Amino acids: CASSSTGTPEQYF.

This clone is a singleton in its sample. V gene TRBV4-1 combines with J gene TRBJ2-1; no clear D. CDR1 is MGHRA and CDR2 is YSYEKL in the germline V gene. This CDR3 has 13 amino acids. V lost 2 bases to trimming and J lost 9 bases, with 11 bases between them. The CDR3 region is CASSQREVPEQFF. The CDR3 nucleotides read TGCGCCAGCAGCCAAAGGGAAGTTCCTGAGCAGTTCTTC.

The genes are TRBV29-1 and TRBJ2-1; the D gene is possibly TRBD2 (7 bases). Per germline, CDR1 SQVTM and CDR2 ANQGSEA. The CDR3 contains 14 residues. Deletions cut 3 bases from V and 6 bases from J, with 15 bases between. The CDR3 sequence: CSVEGGGFLNEQFF. The CDR3 region has the DNA TGCAGCGTTGAGGGAGGGGGGTTCCTCAATGAGCAGTTCTTC.

This chain uses TRBV28 with TRBJ1-5; a weak D match, TRBD1 (6 bases). Looked up from germline, CDR1 is MDHEN and CDR2 is SYDVKM. The CDR3 contains 14 residues. Trimming took 4 bases from V and 6 from J, leaving 13 bases between them. The CDR3 here is CASSSRGLGQPQHF. The CDR3, as DNA: TGTGCCAGCAGTTCAAGGGGGTTGGGTCAGCCCCAGCATTTT.

Comment on this clone: Other DNA sequences within the sample encode an identical CDR3. The chain combines TRBV15 with TRBJ1-5; 8 nucleotides agree with TRBD1. The ends lost 5 bases at V and 4 bases at J; junction bases unmatched: 4. Germline CDR1 is LNHNV and CDR2 is YYDKDF (reference sequence). This CDR3 spans 14 amino acids. The CDR3, as DNA: TGTGCCACCAGCCGCCGACAGGGGAATCAGCCCCAGCATTTT. This sequence encodes CATSRRQGNQPQHF. Variable domain in full (rest from reference TRBV15 and TRBJ1-5): DAMVIQNPRYQVTQFGKPVTLSCSQTLNHNVMYWYQQKSSQAPKLLFHYYDKDFNNEADTPDNFQSRRPNTSFCFLDIRSPGLGDTAMYLCATSRRQGNQPQHFGDGTRLSIL.

The V and J genes are TRBV27 and TRBJ1-6; TRBD1 matches 8 bases. The CDR3 runs 17 residues. The germline V gene has CDR1 MNHEY and CDR2 SMNVEV (reference sequence). Losses at the gene ends were 4 bases for V and 2 bases for J; bases not matched to a gene: 7. The chain's CDR3 is CASSSGTGAPYNSPLHF. DNA of the CDR3: TGTGCCAGCAGTTCAGGGACAGGCGCGCCCTATAATTCACCCCTCCACTTT.

The chain couples TRBV6-1 to TRBJ2-7, with no clear D. Germline V gene lookup returns CDR1 MNHNS and CDR2 SASEGT. This CDR3 comprises 13 residues. Trimming cost V 8 bases and J 2 bases, with 13 bases left between them. Written as DNA, the CDR3 is TGTGCCAGCCACCCAGGTCAACCCTACGAGCAGTACTTC. It is translated as CASHPGQPYEQYF.

About this clone: Distinct nucleotide sequences in the sample also encode this CDR3. The V call is TRBV7-9, the J call TRBJ2-7, with D tentatively TRBD1 or TRBD2 (5 bases each). Germline assignment: CDR1 SEHNR and CDR2 FQNEAQ (reference sequence). V was pared by 5 bases and J by 0 bases, with 14 bases between. The CDR3 is made up of 15 amino acids. The CDR3 region has the DNA TGTGCCAGCAGCCTCGGGACGTTCAGCTCCTACGAGCAGTACTTC. Its protein is CASSLGTFSSYEQYF.

CDR3 in amino acids: CASSPGQGAVYEQYF. CDR3 in DNA: TGTGCCAGCAGCCCAGGACAGGGGGCTGTTTACGAGCAGTACTTC. The chain couples TRBV6-5 to TRBJ2-7; 11 bases are a match to TRBD1. CDR1 MNHEY and CDR2 SVGAGI come from the germline V gene. The ends lost 6 bases at V and 4 bases at J; junction bases unmatched: 8. The CDR3 consists of 15 residues.

J is TRBJ2-7 and V is TRBV6-6; a possible D gene is TRBD1 (6 bases). The germline V gene has CDR1 MNHNY and CDR2 SVGAGI (reference sequence). The CDR3 is 13 residues long. V lost 6 bases to trimming and J lost 5 bases, with 14 bases between them. The CDR3 loop reads CASRIQGYDEQYF. CDR3 nucleotides: TGTGCCAGCAGGATACAGGGATACGACGAGCAGTACTTC.